Listed here are 23 T cell receptor beta chains from one sample, sequenced in a study of shared clonotypes between healthy human individuals. The data were produced by immunoSEQ multiplex PCR, yet TCRdb's version contains in-frame clones alone and is incomplete. The sample contains a few million clones, about 92% of which appear only once. Sequencing used naive CD4+ T cells sorted from blood. Subset noted: CD45RA+ positively selected. These receptors came from a man between 18 and 29 years old in good health.

The chain carries TRBV27 and TRBJ2-6; D assignment may be TRBD1 or TRBD2 (6 bases each). The germline gives CDR1 MNHEY, CDR2 SMNVEV (reference sequence). The CDR3 is 15 residues long. Trimming stripped 5 bases from V and 2 bases from J, with 10 bases between. The CDR3 bases are TGTGCCAGCAGTAGGGGGGAGGCTGGGGCCAACGTCCTGACTTTC. Residues: CASSRGEAGANVLTF. The full variable domain, its missing parts supplied by reference TRBV27 and TRBJ2-6, is EAQVTQNPRYLITVTGKKLTVTCSQNMNHEYMSWYRQDPGLGLRQIYYSMNVEVTDKGDVPEGYKVSRKEKRNFPLILESPSPNQTSLYFCASSRGEAGANVLTFGAGSRLTVL.

As concerns this clone: Within the sample, other DNA sequences also encode this same CDR3. CDR3 bases: TGTGCCAGCAGCCGGGGAAACGAGCAGTACTTC. Translated: CASSRGNEQYF. J is TRBJ2-7 and V is TRBV6-5; D perhaps matches TRBD2 (5 bases). The CDR3 spans 11 residues. Germline loops: CDR1 MNHEY, CDR2 SVGAGI. V was pared by 6 bases and J by 5 bases, with 8 bases between.

This clone was picked up one time. The chain couples TRBV9 to TRBJ2-3, with 10 bases identical to TRBD2. CDR1 and CDR2 (germline): SGDLS, YYNGEE. V shed 0 bases, J shed 1 base, and the junction held 8 bases outside the gene matches. This CDR3 is 18 amino acids long. The CDR3 loop reads CASSVATSGGAGTDTQYF. The CDR3 bases are TGTGCCAGCAGCGTAGCTACGAGCGGGGGGGCCGGCACAGATACGCAGTATTTT.

On this clone itself: The same CDR3 can be traced to other DNA sequences in this sample. V usage is TRBV19 and J usage is TRBJ1-1, with D unclear. Germline values: CDR1 LNHDA, CDR2 SQIVND (reference sequence). This CDR3 region has 13 residues. Trimming took 4 bases from V and 0 from J, leaving 6 bases between them. In DNA, the CDR3 is TGTGCCAGTAGTAGAGGAGTGAACACTGAAGCTTTCTTT. It is translated as CASSRGVNTEAFF.

As to this clone: Other DNA sequences within the sample encode an identical CDR3. The chain combines TRBV19 with TRBJ2-3, with unresolved D. The germline V gene has CDR1 LNHDA and CDR2 SQIVND (reference sequence). CDR3 size: 11 residues. The V and J ends lost 5 bases and 3 bases respectively, with 3 bases between them. The CDR3, as DNA: TGTGCCAGTAGTCTTACAGATACGCAGTATTTT. As protein: CASSLTDTQYF.

The genes are TRBV11-3 and TRBJ2-5; 7 bases are a match to TRBD2. Germline V lookup: CDR1 SGHNT, CDR2 YENEEA. This CDR3 is built from 15 residues. Trimming removed 1 base from V and 5 bases from J; junction bases left unmatched: 7. CDR3 DNA sequence: TGTGCCAGCAGCTTAGTGGCCAGGCGGGGGGAGACCCAGTACTTC. Protein sequence: CASSLVARRGETQYF.

The V and J genes are TRBV29-1 and TRBJ1-1, with 7 bases fitting TRBD1. This CDR3 has 13 amino acids. Germline V CDR1 and CDR2: SQVTM, ANQGSEA. Trimming took 4 bases from V and 3 from J; bases not matched to a gene: 5. In nucleotides, the CDR3 is TGCAGCGTTGTTCAGGGGGGAGACACTGAAGCTTTCTTT. Protein sequence: CSVVQGGDTEAFF.

This CDR3 is CASSVAPLASGTGANVLTF. The CDR3 region has the DNA TGTGCCAGCAGCGTAGCTCCTCTGGCTAGCGGGACTGGGGCCAACGTCCTGACTTTC. The rearrangement links TRBV9 to TRBJ2-6; 9 bases match TRBD2. CDR1 is SGDLS and CDR2 is YYNGEE in the germline V gene. Unmatched junction bases numbered 9, after V lost 0 bases and J lost 2 bases. The CDR3 spans 19 residues. Variable domain in full (rest from reference TRBV9 and TRBJ2-6): DSGVTQTPKHLITATGQRVTLRCSPRSGDLSVYWYQQSLDQGLQFLIQYYNGEERAKGNILERFSAQQFPDLHSELNLSSLELGDSALYFCASSVAPLASGTGANVLTFGAGSRLTVL.

Of note for this clone: Other nucleotide sequences in the sample specify the same CDR3. J is TRBJ2-2 and V is TRBV2, with TRBD1 matching over 10 bases. V lost 5 bases and J lost 5; bases outside the gene matches: 5. The length of the CDR3 is 15 residues. The germline gives CDR1 SNHLY, CDR2 FYNNEI. CDR3 coding DNA: TGTGCCAGCAGTCCTCGGACAGGGGGGACCGGGGAGCTGTTTTTT. Translated: CASSPRTGGTGELFF.

CDR3 residues: CASSLWASGNTGELFF. The CDR3, as DNA: TGCGCCAGCAGCCTGTGGGCTAGCGGGAACACCGGGGAGCTGTTTTTT. This sequence joins TRBV4-3 and TRBJ2-2; 7 nucleotides line up with TRBD2. The germline V gene encodes CDR1 LGHNA and CDR2 YSLEER. V shed 4 bases and J 1 base; nucleotides not matched to a gene: 6. The CDR3 spans 16 residues.

The chain joins TRBV11-2 to TRBJ2-6; 7 positions agree with TRBD1. From germline, CDR1 is SGHAT and CDR2 FQNNGV. V dropped 2 bases and J dropped 2; count of bases not matched to a gene: 3. This CDR3 contains 16 residues. CDR3 coding DNA: TGTGCCAGCAGCTTAAGCCAGGGGGCTGGGGCCAACGTCCTGACTTTC. It codes for CASSLSQGAGANVLTF.

The chain carries TRBV7-2 and TRBJ2-5; weak D call: TRBD2 (5 bases). V was shortened by 10 bases and J by 4 bases, with 7 bases between the two germline ends. Germline values: CDR1 SGHTA, CDR2 FQGNSA. The CDR3 runs to 10 residues. The CDR3 sequence is CAIGRETQYF. The CDR3 nucleotides are TGTGCCATTGGGAGAGAGACCCAGTACTTC.

This clone was found once. The V gene is TRBV11-3, the J gene TRBJ2-7; D remains ambiguous. Germline values: CDR1 SGHNT, CDR2 YENEEA. CDR3 size: 13 residues. Between the trimmed V and J ends, which lost 1 base and 8 bases, there was a span of 12 bases. The CDR3 DNA is TGTGCCAGCAGCTTAGGACCCCTTAACAAGCAGTACTTC. Amino acid sequence: CASSLGPLNKQYF.

The CDR3 nucleotides are TGCGCCAGCAGGGGTTCTTCCACCGGGGAGCTGTTTTTT. Protein product: CASRGSSTGELFF. The genes are TRBV4-3 and TRBJ2-2; no clear D. Trimming stripped 6 bases from V and 4 bases from J, with 9 bases between. The CDR3 sequence is 13 residues long. CDR1 is LGHNA and CDR2 is YSLEER in the germline V gene.

The chain combines TRBV7-2 with TRBJ2-7; the match to TRBD1 covers 7 bases. The CDR3 has 15 residues. With 7 bases clipped from V and 7 bases from J, the junction kept 16 bases outside the gene matches. CDR1 is SGHTA and CDR2 is FQGNSA in the germline V gene. The CDR3 coding sequence is TGTGCCAGCAACTCCCGGACAGGTACCCCCGGGGAGCAGTACTTC. Amino acids: CASNSRTGTPGEQYF.

Worth noting for this clone: Since the CDR3 does not end with the conserved phenylalanine or tryptophan, this likely comes from a read error. It is unclear where the CDR3 begins or ends on the DNA, so no DNA is shown, and the CDR3 is as TCRdb lists it. The chain joins TRBV6-1 to TRBJ2-7; the table's D call TRBD1 went unverified against the DNA. CDR1 and CDR2 from the germline V gene are MNHNS and SASEGT. The CDR3 totals 12 residues, both ends included. CDR3: CASSETGGQSLL.

The chain is built from TRBV10-3 and TRBJ2-1; 8 bases line up with TRBD2. The germline gives CDR1 ENHRY, CDR2 SYGVKD. After removal of 2 bases from V and 9 bases from J, the junction contained 9 bases not matched to a gene. This CDR3 spans 15 amino acids. The chain's CDR3 is CAISEPGLVFGEQFF. The CDR3 nucleotides read TGTGCCATCAGTGAGCCGGGACTAGTCTTCGGTGAGCAGTTCTTC.

The gene calls are TRBV10-2 and TRBJ2-5; D perhaps matches TRBD2 (7 bases). Germline V gives CDR1 WSHSY, CDR2 SAAADI. V was shortened by 3 bases and J by 2 bases, with 13 bases between the two germline ends. The CDR3 is 15 residues long. As DNA, the CDR3 is TGCGCCAGCAGTGATTGGCGGGGGCCTCAAGAGACCCAGTACTTC. It specifies CASSDWRGPQETQYF.

Of note for this clone: The same CDR3 is also encoded by other DNA sequences in this sample. This chain links TRBV5-4 with TRBJ1-3; TRBD1 is a possible D gene (6 bases). Between the trimmed V and J ends, which lost 1 base and 13 bases, there was a span of 12 bases. The length of the CDR3 is 12 residues. Germline CDR1 and CDR2: SGHNT and YYREEE (reference sequence). The CDR3 loop reads CASSLLGGQIYF. CDR3 nucleotides: TGTGCCAGCAGCTTGCTGGGGGGACAAATATATTTT.

The chain uses TRBV5-4 and TRBJ2-5; D is undetermined. V lost 1 base to trimming and J lost 4 bases, with 14 bases between them. The germline gives CDR1 SGHNT, CDR2 YYREEE (reference sequence). The CDR3 length is 15 residues. As DNA, the CDR3 is TGTGCCAGCAGCTTGTTCCTCCAAGGGATAGAGACCCAGTACTTC. Translated, it gives CASSLFLQGIETQYF. The whole variable domain, filled in from reference TRBV5-4 and TRBJ2-5, reads ETGVTQSPTHLIKTRGQQVTLRCSSQSGHNTVSWYQQALGQGPQFIFQYYREEENGRGNFPPRFSGLQFPNYSSELNVNALELDDSALYLCASSLFLQGIETQYFGPGTRLLVL.

The chain combines TRBV7-8 with TRBJ2-1, with D perhaps TRBD1 (5 bases). V was cut by 2 bases and J by 0 bases, with 14 bases left in between. This CDR3 region has 17 residues. CDR1 and CDR2 (germline): SGHVS, FQNEAQ. This CDR3 is CASSLSRGKSSYNEQFF. DNA for the CDR3: TGTGCCAGCAGCTTAAGTAGGGGAAAGAGCTCCTACAATGAGCAGTTCTTC.

The J gene is TRBJ2-2, the V gene TRBV7-8, with D unresolved. From germline, CDR1 is SGHVS and CDR2 FQNEAQ. This CDR3 comprises 12 residues. Deletions cut 5 bases from V and 7 bases from J, with 8 bases between. The CDR3, as DNA: TGTGCCAGCAGCCCCGTCCACGGGGAGCTGTTTTTT. Translated, it gives CASSPVHGELFF.

The chain couples TRBV6-1 to TRBJ2-3; D is possibly TRBD2 (5 bases). CDR3 length: 14 residues. Trimming stripped 6 bases from V and 2 bases from J, with 12 bases between. The germline V gene has CDR1 MNHNS and CDR2 SASEGT. The CDR3 is CASSGILVTDTQYF. The CDR3 nucleotides read TGTGCCAGCAGCGGGATCTTGGTCACAGATACGCAGTATTTT.